Sequencing of this TCR beta chain was carried out in a study of vaccination effects on CD4 cells after COVID-19. Study-wide findings and caveats: The authors studied few convalescent patients and collected no early post-infection timepoints.

Note on this clone: As yet, its antigen is unknown.

Clones were read by immunoSEQ multiplex PCR, and TCRdb kept only the in-frame ones, dropping some. The sample lists about 45,000 clones, around 70% seen once, with 8.5% to 10% in the top ten. The germline V gene has CDR1 DFQATT and CDR2 SNEGSKA (reference sequence). The CDR3 has 13 residues. Deletions cut 3 bases from V and 0 bases from J, with 9 bases between. Scientists isolated CD4+ T cells after a roughly ten-day culture period ended. PCR-confirmed SARS-CoV-2 infection occurred in the person between March and December 2020. This TCR was recovered from a human donor who had a prior SARS-CoV-2 infection. The sample was CD4+ T cells from PBMCs cultured without peptide, taken before COVID-19 vaccination. This sequence joins TRBV20-1 and TRBJ2-7, with D possibly TRBD2 on 5 matching bases. This CDR3 reads CSASITSSYEQYF. CDR3 in DNA: TGCAGTGCTAGTATCACTAGCTCCTACGAGCAGTACTTC.